The rows below give T cell receptor beta chains drawn from one sample of a study of T cells after yellow fever vaccination. TCRdb recomputed calls from the 5' RACE reads with MiXCR, one row per CDR3 protein. The table lists under 500,000 distinct CDR3 sequences, under 20% of them singletons. The sequences come from PBMCs, collected before the yellow fever booster vaccination. Source of these receptors: a man aged 18 to 29 who received the YFV17D yellow fever vaccine. The CDR3 runs from the conserved cysteine through the conserved F or W. Each record gives: J gene, clone size, CDR3 length, V gene, D gene, CDR3 protein, CDR3 DNA. The D gene is left open where the match is weak. The size field is filled for only some rows; it gives once, few, many or a size class.

TRBJ1-5	few	13	TRBV7-2	-	CASSSETNQPQHF	TGTGCCAGCAGCTCAGAGACAAATCAGCCCCAGCATTTT
TRBJ1-2	many	15	TRBV7-9	TRBD1	CASSLGGTGEGGYTF	TGTGCCAGCAGCTTAGGAGGGACAGGGGAAGGTGGCTACACCTTC
TRBJ2-2	-	15	TRBV20-1	TRBD2	CSAPGLAGGPGELFF	TGCAGTGCCCCAGGACTAGCGGGGGGTCCCGGGGAGCTGTTTTTT
TRBJ2-7	few	13	TRBV20-1	-	CSASRTGTYEQYF	TGCAGTGCTAGTCGGACGGGGACCTACGAGCAGTACTTC
TRBJ2-7	-	13	TRBV9	-	CASSKTGRHEQYF	TGTGCCAGCAGCAAGACAGGGAGGCACGAGCAGTACTTC
TRBJ2-5	-	18	TRBV4-3	TRBD1	CASSQHQGQGAGEETQYF	TGCGCCAGCAGCCAACATCAGGGGCAGGGGGCCGGGGAAGAGACCCAGTACTTC
TRBJ2-3	few	15	TRBV5-1	TRBD2	CASSFSGGPGDTQYF	TGCGCCAGCAGCTTTTCGGGGGGGCCTGGGGATACGCAGTATTTT
TRBJ2-5	-	15	TRBV12-3/TRBV12-4	-	CASSLRGYIQETQYF	TGTGCCAGCAGTTTACGGGGGTATATCCAAGAGACCCAGTACTTC
TRBJ1-1	few	16	TRBV9	-	CASSVAPRGRDTEAFF	TGTGCCAGCAGCGTAGCTCCCCGGGGCAGGGACACTGAAGCTTTCTTT
TRBJ1-1	-	15	TRBV6-5	TRBD1	CASSQPGTGWTEAFF	TGTGCCAGCAGTCAACCCGGGACAGGGTGGACTGAAGCTTTCTTT
TRBJ2-3	-	15	TRBV11-3	TRBD2	CASTSSPGGPDTQYF	TGTGCCAGCACCTCGAGCCCGGGGGGTCCAGATACGCAGTATTTT
TRBJ2-1	once	16	TRBV7-2	TRBD2	CASRIRGLGTLDEQFF	TGTGCCAGCCGCATCCGGGGACTAGGTACCCTCGATGAGCAGTTCTTC
TRBJ1-2	-	15	TRBV7-9	-	CASSYGHPPEYGYTF	TGTGCCAGCAGCTACGGACACCCCCCGGAATATGGCTACACCTTC
TRBJ2-5	-	14	TRBV12-3/TRBV12-4	-	CASKHEIGAGTQYF	TGTGCCAGCAAACATGAAATCGGGGCTGGGACCCAGTACTTC
TRBJ2-6	-	14	TRBV20-1	TRBD1	CSARGGTGANVLTF	TGCAGTGCGAGAGGGGGCACTGGGGCCAACGTCCTGACTTTC
TRBJ2-3	-	17	TRBV7-9	TRBD1	CASSSNPGTGNTDTQYF	TGTGCCAGCAGCTCAAATCCCGGGACAGGGAACACAGATACGCAGTATTTT
TRBJ2-2	-	13	TRBV4-3	-	CASSLPRGGELFF	TGCGCCAGCAGCCTTCCGCGGGGCGGGGAGCTGTTTTTT
TRBJ2-7	many	15	TRBV20-1	TRBD2	CSASRPTSGTDEQYF	TGCAGTGCCTCCCGCCCGACTAGCGGGACCGACGAGCAGTACTTC
TRBJ2-1	few	15	TRBV12-3/TRBV12-4	TRBD2	CAIILAGGFYNEQFF	TGTGCCATCATACTAGCGGGGGGTTTCTACAATGAGCAGTTCTTC
TRBJ2-7	few	16	TRBV4-1	TRBD1	CASSQGPGQEPYEQYF	TGCGCCAGCAGCCAGGGGCCGGGACAGGAGCCCTACGAGCAGTACTTC
TRBJ1-5	-	13	TRBV7-2	-	CASSFQGSQPQHF	TGTGCCAGCAGCTTTCAGGGGAGTCAGCCCCAGCATTTT
TRBJ2-3	few	15	TRBV12-2	-	CASSRLAAGTDTQYF	TGTGCCAGCAGCCGCCTGGCGGCGGGCACAGATACGCAGTATTTT
TRBJ1-2	-	14	TRBV4-1	TRBD1	CASSQAGQGYGYTF	TGCGCCAGCAGCCAAGCCGGACAGGGCTATGGCTACACCTTC
TRBJ2-5	-	15	TRBV4-1	TRBD2	CASSPTRGVQETQYF	TGCGCCAGCAGCCCGACGCGGGGGGTTCAAGAGACCCAGTACTTC
TRBJ2-1	few	14	TRBV29-1	TRBD1	CSVDPTGLADEQFF	TGCAGCGTTGACCCGACAGGGCTGGCCGATGAGCAGTTCTTC
TRBJ1-6	-	14	TRBV3-1	TRBD1	CATGDRANNSPLHF	TGTGCCACAGGTGACAGGGCAAATAATTCACCCCTCCACTTT
TRBJ2-5	-	14	TRBV6-2/TRBV6-3	-	CASSHPGGLKTQYF	TGTGCCAGCAGTCACCCAGGGGGGCTGAAGACCCAGTACTTC
TRBJ2-1	few	17	TRBV7-9	-	CASSPRLRGLERNEQFF	TGTGCCAGCAGCCCACGGCTTAGAGGCTTGGAGAGGAATGAGCAGTTCTTC